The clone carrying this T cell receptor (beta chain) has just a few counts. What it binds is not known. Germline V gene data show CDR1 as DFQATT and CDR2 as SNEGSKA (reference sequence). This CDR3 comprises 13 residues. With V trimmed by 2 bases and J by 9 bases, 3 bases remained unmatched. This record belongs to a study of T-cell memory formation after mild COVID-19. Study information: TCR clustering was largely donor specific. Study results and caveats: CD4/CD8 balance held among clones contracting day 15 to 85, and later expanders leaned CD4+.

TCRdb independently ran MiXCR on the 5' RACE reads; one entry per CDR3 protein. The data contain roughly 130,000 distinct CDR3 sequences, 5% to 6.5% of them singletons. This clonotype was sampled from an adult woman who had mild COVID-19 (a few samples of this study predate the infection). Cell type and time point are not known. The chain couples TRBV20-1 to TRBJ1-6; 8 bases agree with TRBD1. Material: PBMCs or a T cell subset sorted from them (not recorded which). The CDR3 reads CSARQGATSPLHF. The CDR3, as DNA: TGCAGTGCTAGACAGGGGGCTACTTCACCCCTCCACTTT.